The 23 T cell receptor beta chains listed next were all sequenced from one sample in a study of cytomegalovirus exposure and HLA in healthy donors (dated by TCRdb to the late 2010s). Libraries were prepared through the immunoSEQ multiplex PCR assay. For the multiplex PCR, a mixture combining 60 forward primers for TCR Vbeta segments and 13 reverse primers for TCR Jbeta segments was used. TCRdb re-hosts the immuneACCESS table, in-frame sequences only. Its copies lack some clones; in the studies checked, an unresolved V gene accounts for under half of them, and the cause for the rest is not known. The sample yields roughly 80,000 clones; about 70% were counted once. The ten largest clonotypes hold 6.2% of the sample. Source material: PBMCs. Receptors originate from a woman between 50 and 59 years old in good health and CMV-seropositive.

V usage is TRBV25-1 and J usage is TRBJ1-2; D call uncertain. Germline V gene sequence: CDR1 MGHDK, CDR2 SYGVNS. Trimming cost V 1 base and J 4 bases, with 7 bases left between them. The CDR3 covers 13 residues. In nucleotides, the CDR3 is TGTGCCAGCAGTGAATTTATCGGCTATGGCTACACCTTC. The encoded protein is CASSEFIGYGYTF.

This clone has only one observation. This sequence joins TRBV4-1 and TRBJ1-2; 7 positions match TRBD1. The V gene end was trimmed by 3 bases and the J gene end by 0 bases; junction bases not matched to a gene: 10. Looked up from germline, CDR1 is MGHRA and CDR2 is YSYEKL. This CDR3 contains 17 residues. CDR3 sequence (DNA): TGCGCCAGCAGCCAGGACAGGCGTGGGGCAGCTAACTATGGCTACACCTTC. Encoded protein: CASSQDRRGAANYGYTF.

This chain uses TRBV18 with TRBJ1-1; TRBD1 aligns across 7 bases. The CDR3 runs 15 residues. Germline V gene sequence: CDR1 KGHSH, CDR2 LQKENI. V shed 4 bases, J shed 3 bases, and the junction held 8 bases outside the gene matches. The CDR3 DNA sequence: TGTGCCAGCTCACAGGAGAGACAGGGCTACACTGAAGCTTTCTTT. The encoded protein is CASSQERQGYTEAFF. Supplemented by reference TRBV18 and TRBJ1-1, the full variable domain reads NAGVMQNPRHLVRRRGQEARLRCSPMKGHSHVYWYRQLPEEGLKFMVYLQKENIIDESGMPKERFSAEFPKEGPSILRIQQVVRGDSAAYFCASSQERQGYTEAFFGQGTRLTVV.

The genes are TRBV27 and TRBJ2-7; D is unresolved. From germline, CDR1 is MNHEY and CDR2 SMNVEV (reference sequence). Between the trimmed V and J ends, which lost 5 bases and 3 bases, there was a span of 17 bases. The CDR3 length is 15 residues. The CDR3 DNA sequence: TGTGCCAGCAGTCCATTTCTCTCCGGCGGCTACGAGCAGTACTTC. Its protein is CASSPFLSGGYEQYF.

This clone showed up just a few times. The J gene is TRBJ1-5, the V gene TRBV18; D is ambiguous. The germline CDR1 and CDR2 sequences are KGHSH and LQKENI. This CDR3 region has 13 residues. V lost 3 bases and J lost 5, with 8 bases in between. CDR3 amino acids: CASSPYKDQPQHF. Here the CDR3 DNA reads TGTGCCAGCTCACCTTACAAAGATCAGCCCCAGCATTTT.

The chain joins TRBV6-5 to TRBJ2-5; D might be TRBD2 (5 bases). V lost 2 bases, J lost 5 bases, and 6 bases lay in between. The V gene's germline CDR1 is MNHEY and CDR2 SVGAGI. The CDR3 sequence is 12 residues long. The chain's CDR3 is CASSYRGETQYF. As DNA, the CDR3 is TGTGCCAGCAGTTACCGCGGGGAGACCCAGTACTTC.

The gene calls are TRBV6-5 and TRBJ1-4; no definite D call. Trimming shortened V by 6 bases and J by 0 bases, and 11 bases separated the two germline ends. In germline, CDR1 is MNHEY, CDR2 SVGAGI. The CDR3 is 15 residues long. CDR3 region: CASRRSSATNEKLFF. The CDR3 DNA follows: TGTGCCAGCAGACGATCTTCAGCAACTAATGAAAAACTGTTTTTT.

The chain is built from TRBV9 and TRBJ2-7, with D possibly matching TRBD1 (6 bases). This CDR3 is built from 13 residues. Germline CDR1 is SGDLS and CDR2 is YYNGEE. V was trimmed by 4 bases and J by 3 bases, leaving 11 bases between them. This CDR3 is CASSPRDNYEQYF. The DNA for the CDR3 is TGTGCCAGCAGCCCCCGGGACAACTACGAGCAGTACTTC.

The chain joins TRBV7-3 to TRBJ1-2; a possible D gene is TRBD1 (6 bases). The CDR3 spans 13 residues. Trimming took 5 bases from V and 2 from J, leaving 9 bases between them. From germline, CDR1 is SGHTA and CDR2 FQGTGA. This chain's CDR3 is CASSPDRNYGYTF. The CDR3 region has the DNA TGTGCCAGCAGCCCTGACAGGAACTATGGCTACACCTTC.

This CDR3 is CASSRDTGRDTEAFF. The DNA of the CDR3 is TGTGCCAGCAGCCGAGACACAGGGCGGGACACTGAAGCTTTCTTT. The chain couples TRBV4-2 to TRBJ1-1, with D possibly matching TRBD1 (6 bases). The CDR3 is made up of 15 amino acids. CDR1 LGHNA and CDR2 YNFKEQ come from the germline V gene. The V end was cut by 4 bases, the J end by 3 bases, with 15 bases between.

The chain links TRBV28 to TRBJ2-5; D gene unclear. The CDR3 totals 12 residues. Looked up from germline, CDR1 is MDHEN and CDR2 is SYDVKM. Trimming pared 2 bases from V and 5 bases from J, leaving 6 bases between. CDR3 residues: CASSLVPETQYF. DNA for the CDR3: TGTGCCAGCAGTTTAGTCCCGGAGACCCAGTACTTC.

In DNA, the CDR3 is TGTGCCAGTAGTATAGATCTATCAGGGACCGGGGAGCTGTTTTTT. It codes for CASSIDLSGTGELFF. The chain is built from TRBV19 and TRBJ2-2; D is perhaps TRBD1 (5 bases). The CDR3 totals 15 residues. The germline V gene has CDR1 LNHDA and CDR2 SQIVND (reference sequence). V was trimmed by 0 bases and J by 5 bases, leaving 10 bases between them.

For this clone: At the DNA level, this CDR3 is encoded by other sequences in the same sample as well. This chain uses TRBV5-1 with TRBJ2-7; no clear D. The CDR3 is 13 amino acids. V lost 0 bases and J lost 0, with 4 bases in between. Germline values: CDR1 SGHRS, CDR2 YFSETQ. Here the CDR3 reads CASSLAGSYEQYF. The CDR3 region has the DNA TGCGCCAGCAGCTTGGCAGGCTCCTACGAGCAGTACTTC. The full variable domain, rest sourced from reference TRBV5-1 and TRBJ2-7, is KAGVTQTPRYLIKTRGQQVTLSCSPISGHRSVSWYQQTPGQGLQFLFEYFSETQRNKGNFPGRFSGRQFSNSRSEMNVSTLELGDSALYLCASSLAGSYEQYFGPGTRLTVT.

The V call is TRBV6-1, the J call TRBJ2-7, with D perhaps TRBD2 (6 bases). V was cut by 5 bases and J by 3 bases, with 17 bases left in between. CDR3 size: 15 residues. The germline V gene encodes CDR1 MNHNS and CDR2 SASEGT. This CDR3 reads CASSLEGPPYYEQYF. The CDR3 nucleotides read TGTGCCAGCAGTTTGGAGGGGCCCCCCTACTACGAGCAGTACTTC.

This clone was recorded a few times. The chain joins TRBV28 to TRBJ2-6, with D hard to call. Germline loops: CDR1 MDHEN, CDR2 SYDVKM. Trimming stripped 5 bases from V and 3 bases from J, with 5 bases between. The CDR3 contains 13 residues. CDR3 coding DNA: TGTGCCAGCAGTCAGAATGGGGCCAACGTCCTGACTTTC. As protein: CASSQNGANVLTF. The full variable domain, rest sourced from reference TRBV28 and TRBJ2-6, is DVKVTQSSRYLVKRTGEKVFLECVQDMDHENMFWYRQDPGLGLRLIYFSYDVKMKEKGDIPEGYSVSREKKERFSLILESASTNQTSMYLCASSQNGANVLTFGAGSRLTVL.

The chain joins TRBV10-3 to TRBJ1-5, with D possibly TRBD1 on 5 matching bases. V dropped 3 bases and J dropped 6 bases, with 15 bases sitting between them. This CDR3 has 15 residues. CDR1 is ENHRY, CDR2 SYGVKD, per germline. In DNA form, the CDR3 reads TGTGCCATCAGTGACAACGCAGGCGGGGGTCAGCCCCAGCATTTT. Protein: CAISDNAGGGQPQHF.

The rearrangement joins TRBV7-2 to TRBJ1-2, with a possible D match to TRBD1 (6 bases). V was trimmed by 5 bases and J by 2 bases, leaving 12 bases between them. The CDR3 covers 14 residues. Germline assignment: CDR1 SGHTA and CDR2 FQGNSA. CDR3 in amino acids: CASSLGTYNYGYTF. The CDR3 nucleotides are TGTGCCAGCAGCCTAGGGACATACAACTATGGCTACACCTTC.

The CDR3: CASSGQGYGYTF. The CDR3 DNA follows: TGTGCCAGCAGTGGACAGGGGTATGGCTACACCTTC. J is TRBJ1-2 and V is TRBV28; 9 nucleotides match TRBD1. The CDR3 sequence is 12 residues long. Germline V gene sequence: CDR1 MDHEN, CDR2 SYDVKM. V gave up 5 bases and J gave up 5 bases; unmatched junction bases: 0.

The chain carries TRBV2 and TRBJ2-1, with 13 nucleotides matching TRBD2. The V gene end was trimmed by 4 bases and the J gene end by 10 bases; junction bases not matched to a gene: 4. CDR3 length equals 14 residues. The germline V gene encodes CDR1 SNHLY and CDR2 FYNNEI. CDR3 amino acids: CASSVRLAGGEQFF. The DNA of the CDR3 is TGTGCCAGCAGTGTAAGACTAGCGGGAGGAGAGCAGTTCTTC.

The rearrangement joins TRBV11-2 to TRBJ1-5; 8 positions agree with TRBD1. Per germline, CDR1 SGHAT and CDR2 FQNNGV. Germline trimming cut 0 bases from V and 7 bases from J; bases unmatched to any gene: 5. There are 15 residues in the CDR3. The CDR3 loop is CASSLDQGAGQPQHF. CDR3 bases: TGTGCCAGCAGCTTAGATCAGGGGGCAGGGCAGCCCCAGCATTTT.

The rearrangement uses TRBV30 and TRBJ1-4; 8 nucleotides match TRBD1. The CDR3 runs to 14 residues. V shed 3 bases, J shed 7 bases, and the junction held 7 bases outside the gene matches. Germline V gene sequence: CDR1 GTSNPN, CDR2 SVGIG (reference sequence). The CDR3 DNA sequence: TGTGCCTGGAGCGACACAGGGGGGGGTGAAAAACTGTTTTTT. Protein sequence: CAWSDTGGGEKLFF.

This clone was counted a few times. The gene calls are TRBV14 and TRBJ1-1; D remains unclear. V lost 1 base, J lost 3 bases, and 6 bases lay in between. Germline V gives CDR1 SGHDN, CDR2 FVKESK. This CDR3 spans 13 amino acids. The CDR3 reads CASSQGRDTEAFF. The CDR3 coding sequence is TGTGCCAGCAGCCAAGGGAGGGACACTGAAGCTTTCTTT. The full variable domain, rest sourced from reference TRBV14 and TRBJ1-1, is EAGVTQFPSHSVIEKGQTVTLRCDPISGHDNLYWYRRVMGKEIKFLLHFVKESKQDESGMPNNRFLAERTGGTYSTLKVQPAELEDSGVYFCASSQGRDTEAFFGQGTRLTVV.

This chain links TRBV11-3 with TRBJ2-3; D is uncertain. V lost 7 bases to trimming and J lost 3 bases, with 5 bases between them. This CDR3 is built from 11 residues. Germline loops: CDR1 SGHNT, CDR2 YENEEA. The CDR3 coding sequence is TGTGCCAGCAAGAGAACAGATACGCAGTATTTT. This encodes CASKRTDTQYF.